The TCR beta chain under discussion was sequenced for a study of T cell responses to AZD1222 COVID-19 vaccine. Study conclusions and caveats: Repertoire samples came only from after the peak T cell response. Clonal diversity may have been underestimated, and the donors were mostly white British, with more females than males.

With respect to this clone: Its antigen is still unknown.

Some clones are missing from TCRdb's copy, which holds only in-frame ones; the method was immunoSEQ multiplex PCR. Of 100,000 to 150,000 clones listed, 88% are singletons. The clonotype was recovered from an adult in good health. The input for sequencing was peripheral blood, taken on day 0 of AZD1222 vaccination.

The CDR3 spells CASRDGSSYNEQFF. The CDR3 nucleotides are TGTGCCAGCCGAGACGGGAGCTCCTACAATGAGCAGTTCTTC. The genes are TRBV27 and TRBJ2-1, with D maybe TRBD2 (6 bases). Germline CDR1 and CDR2: MNHEY and SMNVEV (reference sequence). CDR3 size: 14 residues. V lost 8 bases, J lost 0 bases, and 11 bases lay in between.